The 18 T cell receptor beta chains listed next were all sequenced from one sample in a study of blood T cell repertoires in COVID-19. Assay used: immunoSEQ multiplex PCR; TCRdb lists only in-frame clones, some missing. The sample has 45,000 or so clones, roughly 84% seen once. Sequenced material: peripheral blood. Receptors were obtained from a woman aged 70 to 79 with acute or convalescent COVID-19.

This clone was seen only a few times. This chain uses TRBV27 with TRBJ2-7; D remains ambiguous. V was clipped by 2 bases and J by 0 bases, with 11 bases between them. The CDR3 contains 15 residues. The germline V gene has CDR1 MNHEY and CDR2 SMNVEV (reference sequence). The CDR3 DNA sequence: TGTGCCAGCAGTTTAAGCGTTAGTAGCTCCTACGAGCAGTACTTC. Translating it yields CASSLSVSSSYEQYF.

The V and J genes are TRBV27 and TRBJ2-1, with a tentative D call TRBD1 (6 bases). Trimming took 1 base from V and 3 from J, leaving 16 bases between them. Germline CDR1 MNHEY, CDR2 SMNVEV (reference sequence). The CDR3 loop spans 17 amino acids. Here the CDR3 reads CASSLYQRRTDYNEQFF. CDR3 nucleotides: TGTGCCAGCAGTTTATATCAACGTAGGACAGACTACAATGAGCAGTTCTTC.

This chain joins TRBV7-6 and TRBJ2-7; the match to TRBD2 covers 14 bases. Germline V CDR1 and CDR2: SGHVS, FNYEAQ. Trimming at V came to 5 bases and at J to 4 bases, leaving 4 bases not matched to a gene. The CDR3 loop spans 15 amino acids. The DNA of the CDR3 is TGTGCCAGCAGCCTTGGGACTAGCGGGAGTTACGAGCAGTACTTC. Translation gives CASSLGTSGSYEQYF.

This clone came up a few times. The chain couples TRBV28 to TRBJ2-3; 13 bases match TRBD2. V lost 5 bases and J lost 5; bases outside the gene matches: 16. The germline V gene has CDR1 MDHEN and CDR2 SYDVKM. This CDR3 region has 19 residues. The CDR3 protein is CASSPLWGTSGAEGDTQYF. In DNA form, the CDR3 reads TGTGCCAGCAGTCCCTTATGGGGGACTAGCGGGGCCGAGGGAGATACGCAGTATTTT.

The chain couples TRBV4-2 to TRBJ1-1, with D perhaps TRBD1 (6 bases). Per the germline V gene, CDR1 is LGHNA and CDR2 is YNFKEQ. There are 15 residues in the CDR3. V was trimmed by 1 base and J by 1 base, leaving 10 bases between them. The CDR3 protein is CASSQGKTGNTEAFF. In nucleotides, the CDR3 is TGTGCCAGCAGCCAAGGGAAGACAGGGAACACTGAAGCTTTCTTT.

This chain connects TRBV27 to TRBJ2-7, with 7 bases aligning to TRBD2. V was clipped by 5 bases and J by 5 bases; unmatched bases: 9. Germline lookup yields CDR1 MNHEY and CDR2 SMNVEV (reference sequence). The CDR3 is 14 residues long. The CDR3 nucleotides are TGTGCCAGCAGTCCGACTAGCCTAATCGACGAGCAGTACTTC. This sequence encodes CASSPTSLIDEQYF.

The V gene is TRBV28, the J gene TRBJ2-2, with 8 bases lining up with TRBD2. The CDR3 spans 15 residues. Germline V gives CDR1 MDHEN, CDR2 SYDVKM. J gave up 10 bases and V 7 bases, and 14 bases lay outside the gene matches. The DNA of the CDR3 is TGTGCCAGCAATCCTCACCGACTAGCGTTAATGGAGCTGTTTTTT. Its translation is CASNPHRLALMELFF.

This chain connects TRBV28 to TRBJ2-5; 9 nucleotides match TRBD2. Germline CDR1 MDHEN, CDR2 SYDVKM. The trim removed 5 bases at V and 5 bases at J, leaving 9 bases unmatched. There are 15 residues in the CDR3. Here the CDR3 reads CASSVSGRGDETQYF. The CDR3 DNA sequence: TGTGCCAGCAGTGTTAGCGGGAGAGGTGACGAGACCCAGTACTTC.

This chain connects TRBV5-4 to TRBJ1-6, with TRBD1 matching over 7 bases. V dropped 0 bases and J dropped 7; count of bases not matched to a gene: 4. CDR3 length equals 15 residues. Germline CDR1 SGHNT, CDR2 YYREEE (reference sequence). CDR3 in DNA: TGTGCCAGCAGCTTGGGACAGGGATGGAATTCACCCCTCCACTTT. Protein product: CASSLGQGWNSPLHF. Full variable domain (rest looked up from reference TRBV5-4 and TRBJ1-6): ETGVTQSPTHLIKTRGQQVTLRCSSQSGHNTVSWYQQALGQGPQFIFQYYREEENGRGNFPPRFSGLQFPNYSSELNVNALELDDSALYLCASSLGQGWNSPLHFGNGTRLTVT.

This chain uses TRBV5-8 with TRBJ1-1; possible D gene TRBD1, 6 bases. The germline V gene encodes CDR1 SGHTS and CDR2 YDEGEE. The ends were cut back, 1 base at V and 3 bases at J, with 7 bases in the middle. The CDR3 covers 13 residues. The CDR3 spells CASSLHRDTEAFF. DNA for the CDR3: TGTGCCAGCAGCTTGCACAGGGACACTGAAGCTTTCTTT.

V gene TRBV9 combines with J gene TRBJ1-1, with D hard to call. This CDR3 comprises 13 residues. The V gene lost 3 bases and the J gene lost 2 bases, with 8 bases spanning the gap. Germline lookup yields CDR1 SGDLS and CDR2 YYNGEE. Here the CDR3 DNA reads TGTGCCAGCAGCGCTGACTACAACACTGAAGCTTTCTTT. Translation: CASSADYNTEAFF.

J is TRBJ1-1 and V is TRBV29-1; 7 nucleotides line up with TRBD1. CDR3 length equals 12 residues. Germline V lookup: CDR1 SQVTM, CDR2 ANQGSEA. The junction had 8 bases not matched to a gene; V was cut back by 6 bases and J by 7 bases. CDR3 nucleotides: TGCAGCGTCTCTAGGGACAGAATTGAAGCTTTCTTT. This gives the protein CSVSRDRIEAFF.

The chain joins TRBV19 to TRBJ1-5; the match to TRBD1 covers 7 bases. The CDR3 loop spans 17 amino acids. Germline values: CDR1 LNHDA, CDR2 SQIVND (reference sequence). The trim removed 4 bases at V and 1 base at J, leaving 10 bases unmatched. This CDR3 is CASSTTSGTASNQPQHF. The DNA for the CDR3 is TGTGCCAGTAGTACGACCTCCGGGACAGCGAGCAATCAGCCCCAGCATTTT. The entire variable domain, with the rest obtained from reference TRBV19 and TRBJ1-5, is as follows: DGGITQSPKYLFRKEGQNVTLSCEQNLNHDAMYWYRQDPGQGLRLIYYSQIVNDFQKGDIAEGYSVSREKKESFPLTVTSAQKNPTAFYLCASSTTSGTASNQPQHFGDGTRLSIL.

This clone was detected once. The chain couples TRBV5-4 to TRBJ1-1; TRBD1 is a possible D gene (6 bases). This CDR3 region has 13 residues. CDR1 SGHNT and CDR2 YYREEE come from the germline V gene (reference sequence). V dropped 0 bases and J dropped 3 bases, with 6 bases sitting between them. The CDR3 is CASSLGGHTEAFF. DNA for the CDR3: TGTGCCAGCAGCTTGGGGGGGCACACTGAAGCTTTCTTT. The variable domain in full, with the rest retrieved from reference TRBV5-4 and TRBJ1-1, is ETGVTQSPTHLIKTRGQQVTLRCSSQSGHNTVSWYQQALGQGPQFIFQYYREEENGRGNFPPRFSGLQFPNYSSELNVNALELDDSALYLCASSLGGHTEAFFGQGTRLTVV.

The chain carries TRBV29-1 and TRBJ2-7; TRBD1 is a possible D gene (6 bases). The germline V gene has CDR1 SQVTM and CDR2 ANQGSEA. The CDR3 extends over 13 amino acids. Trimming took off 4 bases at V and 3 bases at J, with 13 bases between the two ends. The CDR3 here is CSVARDNNYEQYF. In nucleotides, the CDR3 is TGCAGCGTTGCCAGGGACAACAACTACGAGCAGTACTTC.

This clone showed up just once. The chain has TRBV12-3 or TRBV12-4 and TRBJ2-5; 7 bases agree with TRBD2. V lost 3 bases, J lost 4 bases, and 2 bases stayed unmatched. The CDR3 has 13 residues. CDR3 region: CASSLGGSETQYF. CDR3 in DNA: TGTGCCAGCAGTTTGGGGGGGTCAGAGACCCAGTACTTC.

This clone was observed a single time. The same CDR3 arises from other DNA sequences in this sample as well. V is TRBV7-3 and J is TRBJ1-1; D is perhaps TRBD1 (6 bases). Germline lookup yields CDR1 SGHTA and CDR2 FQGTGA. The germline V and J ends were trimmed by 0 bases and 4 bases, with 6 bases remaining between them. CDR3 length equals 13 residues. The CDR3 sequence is CASSLTGGTEAFF. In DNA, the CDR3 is TGTGCCAGCAGCTTAACAGGGGGCACTGAAGCTTTCTTT.

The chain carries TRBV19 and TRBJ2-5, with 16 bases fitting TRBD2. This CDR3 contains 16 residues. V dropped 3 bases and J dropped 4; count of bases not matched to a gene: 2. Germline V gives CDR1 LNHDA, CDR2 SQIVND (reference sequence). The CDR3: CASSMGLAGGSETQYF. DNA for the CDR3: TGTGCCAGTAGTATGGGACTAGCGGGAGGGTCAGAGACCCAGTACTTC.